This T cell receptor beta chain was found in a study of cytomegalovirus exposure and HLA in healthy donors. Notes on the study in general: Later on, a genetic analysis was performed. It linked a missense variant in DCLRE1C with V- and J-gene trimming of TCR beta. Per a later analysis, about 18,000 TCR beta sequences showed association with HLA alleles at 0.05 false discovery rate.

PCR amplification relied on 60 Vbeta primers (plus 13 Jbeta primers). TCRdb's copy holds only in-frame clones and misses some; the assay was immunoSEQ multiplex PCR. The sample holds 65,000 to 100,000 clones; 60% to 80% are singletons and the top ten take 6%. In the case of this clone: The antigen is undetermined.

J was trimmed by 7 bases and V by 0 bases; bases with no gene match: 8. The CDR3 extends over 16 amino acids. Looked up from germline, CDR1 is SGHRS and CDR2 is YFSETQ. Participants comprised healthy donors of bone marrow. This rearrangement joins TRBV5-1 to TRBJ1-2; 11 nucleotides agree with TRBD1. The receptor was derived from a female donor in good health and CMV-seronegative. Material for sequencing was PBMCs. Here the CDR3 reads CASSLEFGQGARGYTF. The CDR3 DNA follows: TGCGCCAGCAGCTTGGAATTTGGACAGGGGGCGCGTGGCTACACCTTC.